One sample yielded the 30 T cell receptor beta chains listed below, sequenced in a study of T-cell reconstitution after alpha-beta-depleted transplantation in children. Unique molecular identifiers were incorporated when the TCRbeta library was constructed. TCRdb used MiXCR to reprocess the PCR reads, holding one entry per CDR3 protein. This table holds around 600,000 distinct CDR3 sequences, roughly 23% found once. This specimen consisted of PBMCs, mostly from graft donor cells, obtained 360 days after TCRalphabeta/CD19-depleted stem cell transplant. These receptors all come from a boy under three years old who had a stem cell transplant for acute myeloid leukemia, so the T cells may come from the graft donor.

The chain recombines TRBV5-1 with TRBJ2-6, with 7 bases aligning to TRBD1. This CDR3 is built from 18 residues. Germline CDR1 is SGHRS and CDR2 is YFSETQ. The V gene end was trimmed by 0 bases and the J gene end by 1 base; junction bases not matched to a gene: 7. CDR3 nucleotides: TGCGCCAGCAGCTTGGCCGTGAAGGGGGCTTCTGGGGCCAACGTCCTGACTTTC. This encodes CASSLAVKGASGANVLTF.

The chain links TRBV12-2 to TRBJ2-7. TRBV12-2 is noted as a pseudogene. There are 14 residues in the CDR3. CDR3 loop: CASRLAQSRREQYV. CDR3 sequence (DNA): TGTGCAAGTCGCTTAGCGCAGAGTAGACGGGAGCAGTACGTC.

The V and J genes are TRBV27 and TRBJ2-7; TRBD1 matches 8 bases. This CDR3 spans 14 amino acids. The germline CDR1 and CDR2 sequences are MNHEY and SMNVEV (reference sequence). J lost 3 bases, V lost 5 bases, and 6 bases had no gene match. The CDR3 region has the DNA TGTGCCAGCAGTCGACAGGGGTCTGGCTACGAGCAGTACTTC. Protein sequence: CASSRQGSGYEQYF.

This clonotype was seen repeatedly, ten times or more. The V gene is TRBV7-2, the J gene TRBJ1-2, with a weak D call TRBD1 (5 bases). V lost 5 bases, J lost 4 bases, and 14 bases lay in between. Germline assignment: CDR1 SGHTA and CDR2 FQGNSA. This CDR3 is 14 amino acids long. The CDR3 is CASSQRRGPYGYTF. CDR3 coding DNA: TGTGCCAGCAGCCAGCGACGGGGCCCCTATGGCTACACCTTC.

The chain recombines TRBV7-8 with TRBJ2-5, with D perhaps TRBD2 (6 bases). Germline V gene data show CDR1 as SGHVS and CDR2 as FQNEAQ. V was cut by 4 bases and J by 4 bases, with 13 bases left in between. The CDR3 is 14 amino acids. The DNA of the CDR3 is TGTGCCAGCAGCTCGGAGCGGGCCCGAGAGACCCAGTACTTC. This gives the protein CASSSERARETQYF.

This clonotype was picked up a small number of times. This chain joins TRBV20-1 and TRBJ2-3; D uncertain. Germline values: CDR1 DFQATT, CDR2 SNEGSKA (reference sequence). This CDR3 region has 14 residues. Trimming stripped 4 bases from V and 0 bases from J, with 11 bases between. Here the CDR3 reads CSAIQFPSTDTQYF. For the CDR3, the DNA is TGCAGTGCTATACAGTTTCCTAGCACAGATACGCAGTATTTT.

This clonotype came up many times. This rearrangement joins TRBV20-1 to TRBJ2-3, with 7 bases identical to TRBD2. This CDR3 has 17 amino acids. CDR1 DFQATT and CDR2 SNEGSKA come from the germline V gene (reference sequence). Trimming at V came to 3 bases and at J to 2 bases, leaving 14 bases not matched to a gene. CDR3 protein: CSASTPSAGDPTDTQYF. CDR3 coding DNA: TGCAGTGCTAGTACCCCGAGCGCGGGGGACCCCACAGATACGCAGTATTTT.

This clonotype was detected ten times or more. The chain combines TRBV29-1 with TRBJ1-1; D remains unclear. Germline V gene data show CDR1 as SQVTM and CDR2 as ANQGSEA. CDR3 length equals 13 residues. V shed 0 bases and J shed 10 bases, with 15 bases lying between them. CDR3 sequence (DNA): TGCAGCGTTGAAGATTTAAACGCGCCTGGAGCTTTCTTT. Amino acids: CSVEDLNAPGAFF.

This clonotype was recorded many times. The V gene is TRBV6-5, the J gene TRBJ2-7, with unresolved D. The CDR3 is 14 residues long. V was shortened by 3 bases and J by 2 bases, with 11 bases between the two germline ends. Germline CDR1 reads MNHEY; CDR2 reads SVGAGI. The CDR3 region has the DNA TGTGCCAGCAGTTATGACTTGCGGCCCTACGAGCAGTACGTC. Amino acids: CASSYDLRPYEQYV.

J is TRBJ1-1 and V is TRBV12-3 or TRBV12-4; D is possibly TRBD1 (5 bases). The CDR3 is 14 residues long. The V end was cut by 5 bases, the J end by 4 bases, with 14 bases between. CDR3: CASSLEGWATEAFF. The CDR3 region has the DNA TGTGCCAGCAGTCTGGAGGGGTGGGCCACTGAAGCTTTCTTT.

V and J are TRBV5-5 and TRBJ1-1; possible D gene TRBD1, 5 bases. Trimming removed 0 bases from V and 9 bases from J, with 18 bases in between. The CDR3 spans 15 residues. Germline loops: CDR1 SGHKS, CDR2 YYEKEE (reference sequence). CDR3 amino acids: CASSLDQGNMWQAFF. The CDR3 DNA reads as TGTGCCAGCAGCTTGGACCAGGGAAATATGTGGCAAGCTTTCTTT. Full variable domain (outside the CDR3, taken from reference TRBV5-5 and TRBJ1-1): DAGVTQSPTHLIKTRGQQVTLRCSPISGHKSVSWYQQVLGQGPQFIFQYYEKEERGRGNFPDRFSARQFPNYSSELNVNALLLGDSALYLCASSLDQGNMWQAFFGQGTRLTVV.

In this sample, this clonotype turned up a few times. The CDR3 DNA follows: TGTGCCAGCAGAGTAGGATCGACAAGCACCTACGAGCAGTACGTC. It encodes CASRVGSTSTYEQYV. The chain is built from TRBV5-5 and TRBJ2-7; D unresolved. Germline lookup yields CDR1 SGHKS and CDR2 YYEKEE (reference sequence). V was clipped by 5 bases and J by 2 bases, with 17 bases between them. The CDR3 totals 15 residues.

This clonotype was detected ten times or more. This rearrangement joins TRBV12-3 or TRBV12-4 to TRBJ2-7; D gene uncertain. This CDR3 spans 11 amino acids. V was clipped by 5 bases and J by 2 bases, with 4 bases between them. CDR3: CASSMAYEQYF. The CDR3 DNA is TGTGCCAGCAGTATGGCCTACGAGCAGTACTTC.

This clonotype was counted only a few times. The J gene is TRBJ2-4, the V gene TRBV6-1; TRBD2 is a possible D gene (5 bases). The CDR3 sequence is 15 residues long. CDR1 is MNHNS and CDR2 is SASEGT in the germline V gene. Trimming removed 7 bases at V and 9 bases at J, with 22 bases between. The CDR3 nucleotides read TGTGCCAGCAATCCGGCGGGCAGCAAGGCAACCATTCAGTACTTC. This gives the protein CASNPAGSKATIQYF.

In this sample, this clonotype turned up a few times. This chain joins TRBV29-1 and TRBJ1-4; D remains unclear. The CDR3 totals 14 residues. Germline CDR1 reads SQVTM; CDR2 reads ANQGSEA. V lost 4 bases, J lost 5 bases, and 14 bases lay in between. CDR3 nucleotides: TGCAGCGTTGTAGAAGGAATCCTCAATGAAAAACTGTTTTTT. It codes for CSVVEGILNEKLFF.

There are many counts of this clonotype. The CDR3 sequence is CASSQGLAGGETQYF. CDR3 nucleotides: TGCGCCAGCAGCCAGGGACTAGCGGGGGGAGAGACCCAGTACTTC. The J gene is TRBJ2-5, the V gene TRBV5-1; 15 bases are a match to TRBD2. This CDR3 contains 15 residues. Germline assignment: CDR1 SGHRS and CDR2 YFSETQ. J lost 4 bases, V lost 4 bases, and 2 bases had no gene match.

This clonotype was counted a few times. The chain couples TRBV13 to TRBJ2-3; D gene ambiguous. This CDR3 region has 14 residues. The germline V and J ends were trimmed by 1 base and 4 bases, with 9 bases remaining between them. Per the germline V gene, CDR1 is PRHDT and CDR2 is FYEKMQ (reference sequence). The CDR3 sequence is CASSLDPSADTQYF. DNA of the CDR3: TGTGCCAGCAGCTTAGATCCATCGGCAGATACGCAGTATTTT.

V is TRBV28 and J is TRBJ2-1; 10 bases agree with TRBD2. CDR3 length: 16 amino acids. The ends lost 0 bases at V and 6 bases at J; junction bases unmatched: 5. CDR1 and CDR2 (germline): MDHEN, SYDVKM. CDR3 amino acids: CASSLWASGGTNEQFF. Here the CDR3 DNA reads TGTGCCAGCAGTTTATGGGCTAGCGGGGGAACCAATGAGCAGTTCTTC.

About this clonotype: A much more abundant neighbour one base away suggests this may be a read error. This CDR3 fails to terminate in the conserved phenylalanine or tryptophan, so it likely reflects a read error. J is TRBJ1-1 and V is TRBV29-1; the D gene is possibly TRBD1 (6 bases). The V end was cut by 3 bases, the J end by 4 bases, with 12 bases between. Per the germline V gene, CDR1 is SQVTM and CDR2 is ANQGSEA. There are 13 residues in the CDR3. The CDR3 nucleotides are TGCAGCGTTGAGGGACAACCGGGCACTGAAGCTTTCTCT. Encoded protein: CSVEGQPGTEAFS.

V usage is TRBV20-1 and J usage is TRBJ1-3, with TRBD1 matching 7 bases. With V trimmed by 6 bases and J by 2 bases, 13 bases remained unmatched. The germline CDR1 and CDR2 sequences are DFQATT and SNEGSKA (reference sequence). CDR3 length: 16 amino acids. The CDR3 DNA reads TGCAGTGCCACCGCACAGGGGTTTCGTACTGGAAACACCATATATTTT. As protein: CSATAQGFRTGNTIYF.

This chain connects TRBV9 to TRBJ2-3, with 8 bases fitting TRBD1. This CDR3 has 14 amino acids. Per germline, CDR1 SGDLS and CDR2 YYNGEE. V lost 4 bases and J lost 4; bases outside the gene matches: 5. CDR3 region: CASSIQTGADTQYF. CDR3 DNA: TGTGCCAGCAGCATACAGACAGGGGCAGATACGCAGTATTTT. Full variable domain (remainder filled in from reference TRBV9 and TRBJ2-3): DSGVTQTPKHLITATGQRVTLRCSPRSGDLSVYWYQQSLDQGLQFLIQYYNGEERAKGNILERFSAQQFPDLHSELNLSSLELGDSALYFCASSIQTGADTQYFGPGTRLTVL.

In its sample, this clonotype was seen many times. The chain links TRBV5-1 to TRBJ1-6; D might be TRBD1 (5 bases). V was trimmed by 2 bases and J by 6 bases, leaving 9 bases between them. The CDR3 is made up of 14 amino acids. From germline, CDR1 is SGHRS and CDR2 YFSETQ. The CDR3: CASSFQGFNSPLHF. The CDR3 DNA follows: TGCGCCAGCAGCTTCCAGGGATTTAATTCACCCCTCCACTTT. Based on the CDR3 plus reference TRBV5-1 and TRBJ1-6, the full variable domain is KAGVTQTPRYLIKTRGQQVTLSCSPISGHRSVSWYQQTPGQGLQFLFEYFSETQRNKGNFPGRFSGRQFSNSRSEMNVSTLELGDSALYLCASSFQGFNSPLHFGNGTRLTVT.

This chain joins TRBV20-1 and TRBJ2-4; 9 nucleotides agree with TRBD1. The V segment lost 2 bases and the J segment 0 bases; nucleotides outside the gene matches: 2. CDR3 length: 15 residues. Germline CDR1 DFQATT, CDR2 SNEGSKA (reference sequence). CDR3 DNA sequence: TGCAGTGCTAGAACAGGGGGCTTAGCCAAAAACATTCAGTACTTC. It codes for CSARTGGLAKNIQYF.

This clonotype has only a few counts. In nucleotides, the CDR3 is TGTGCCAGCAGTTCATATGGGGTAGCGGTCGAGCAGTACTTC. It is translated as CASSSYGVAVEQYF. This chain joins TRBV12-3 or TRBV12-4 and TRBJ2-7, with D tentatively TRBD2 (6 bases). This CDR3 has 14 residues. Trimming took 4 bases from V and 6 from J, leaving 16 bases between them.

There are a few counts of this clonotype. The chain uses TRBV19 and TRBJ1-1, with TRBD1 as a possible D gene (5 bases). There are 16 residues in the CDR3. The germline CDR1 and CDR2 sequences are LNHDA and SQIVND (reference sequence). Trimming left V 4 bases short and J 1 base short, with 16 bases between. DNA for the CDR3: TGTGCCAGTAGTACCCCCAGTAGGGGCTCGAACACTGAAGCTTTCTTT. Its protein product is CASSTPSRGSNTEAFF.

The CDR3 DNA reads TGTGCCAGCAGATCCAGGAACACCGGGGAGCTGTTTTTT. Encoded protein: CASRSRNTGELFF. The V call is TRBV6-1, the J call TRBJ2-2; no clear D gene. This CDR3 region has 13 residues. Germline values: CDR1 MNHNS, CDR2 SASEGT. Deletions cut 6 bases from V and 1 base from J, with 6 bases between.

This clonotype occurred once. This chain uses TRBV14 with TRBJ2-1, with TRBD2 as a possible D gene (6 bases). The CDR3 is 14 amino acids. Per germline, CDR1 SGHDN and CDR2 FVKESK. V shed 0 bases and J shed 13 bases, with 16 bases lying between them. The CDR3, as DNA: TGTGCCAGCAGCCAAGATCTGGGCGGGGTACGACAGTTCTTC. Translation gives CASSQDLGGVRQFF.

This clonotype has only one observation. One end of the junction fails to match germline, which may point to a read error. The chain recombines TRBV12-3 or TRBV12-4 with TRBJ1-1, with D perhaps matching TRBD1 (5 bases). This CDR3 has 16 residues. The CDR3 is CASSLRQGGWNAEAFF. The CDR3 DNA follows: TGTGCCAGCAGTTTAAGGCAGGGCGGGTGGAACGCTGAAGCTTTCTTT.

The chain combines TRBV12-3 or TRBV12-4 with TRBJ1-1, with D perhaps TRBD1 (6 bases). The CDR3 runs 16 residues. V lost 6 bases to trimming and J lost 0 bases, with 17 bases between them. CDR3 sequence reads: CASSFTGRGMNTEAFF. The CDR3 DNA reads as TGTGCCAGCAGCTTTACAGGGAGGGGAATGAACACTGAAGCTTTCTTT.

This clonotype was detected ten times or more. The CDR3 reads CSARLAGTHNEQFF. CDR3 DNA: TGCAGTGCCAGACTAGCGGGGACCCACAATGAGCAGTTCTTC. The chain joins TRBV20-1 to TRBJ2-1, with 11 bases aligning to TRBD2. The CDR3 extends over 14 amino acids. Germline V gives CDR1 DFQATT, CDR2 SNEGSKA (reference sequence). The ends lost 6 bases at V and 5 bases at J; junction bases unmatched: 6.